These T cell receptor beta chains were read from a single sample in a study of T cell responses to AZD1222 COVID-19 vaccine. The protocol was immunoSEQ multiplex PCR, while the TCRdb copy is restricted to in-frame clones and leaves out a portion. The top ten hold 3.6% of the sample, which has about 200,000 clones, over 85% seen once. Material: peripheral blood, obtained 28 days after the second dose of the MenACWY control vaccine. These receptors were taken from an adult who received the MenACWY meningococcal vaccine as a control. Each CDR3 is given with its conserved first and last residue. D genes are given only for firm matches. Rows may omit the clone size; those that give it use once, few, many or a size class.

TGCGCCAGCAGCCAAGCCGAAACCGGGGTCCGCTATGGCTACACCTTC,CASSQAETGVRYGYTF,NA,16,TRBJ1-2,TRBV4-1,NA
TGTGCCAGCAGCTTAGGAGTCAGGGGCGGCACAGATACGCAGTATTTT,CASSLGVRGGTDTQYF,NA,16,TRBJ2-3,TRBV7-9,NA
TGTGCCAGTAGTATAGAGGTAACAGGGTACAATGAGCAGTTCTTC,CASSIEVTGYNEQFF,NA,15,TRBJ2-1,TRBV19,NA
TGTGCCAGCAGCTTCGACAGGGAGCCATACAATGAGCAGTTCTTC,CASSFDREPYNEQFF,NA,15,TRBJ2-1,TRBV7-6,TRBD1
TGTGCCAGCAGCCTAGGGGGAGGGGCCTACGAGCAGTACTTC,CASSLGGGAYEQYF,once,14,TRBJ2-7,TRBV9,NA
TGTGCCAGCTCACCCCTTACTACTAGCGGGGCCTACCAAGAGACCCAGTACTTC,CASSPLTTSGAYQETQYF,NA,18,TRBJ2-5,TRBV18,TRBD2
TGTGCCAGCAGTGGGACTAGCGGGATCCTCGGCTCCTACAATGAGCAGTTCTTC,CASSGTSGILGSYNEQFF,NA,18,TRBJ2-1,TRBV3-1/TRBV3-2,TRBD2
TGTGCCATCAGTGTCGGAGGGGGCGAAGCGGGGCACCACAATGAGCAGTTCTTC,CAISVGGGEAGHHNEQFF,NA,18,TRBJ2-1,TRBV10-3,NA
TGTGCCAGCAGTTCGCGGACAGGGGCAAGGGAAAAACTGTTTTTT,CASSSRTGAREKLFF,NA,15,TRBJ1-4,TRBV6-5,TRBD1
TGTGCCAGCAGCCAACCGGGACAGGGGATCGAGCAGTACTTC,CASSQPGQGIEQYF,NA,14,TRBJ2-7,TRBV7-9,TRBD1